This TCR beta chain emerged from a study of human T cells and chemical hapten exposure. About the study: During the roughly 23-week study period, patients had diphenylcyclopropenone applied to the scalp every week. Study findings and constraints: Patch test score rose with PT1 expanded TCRs, significant at 8, 16, 32, not 4.

Time point denoted: pre-sensitization, week 0. Treatment noted: therapeutic diphenylcyclopropenone sensitization with weekly scalp DPC. At patch-test visits, sampling came before the patch test. V lost 2 bases, J lost 3 bases, and 10 bases lay in between. The germline gives CDR1 MGHRA, CDR2 YSYEKL. CDR3 length: 14 residues. During construction of the library, unique molecular identifiers were attached to individual cDNA molecules for quantitative, reproducible TCR counting. TCRdb used MiXCR to reprocess the RACE reads, holding one entry per CDR3 protein. The table lists 80,000 to 100,000 distinct CDR3 sequences, 10% to 13% of them singletons. Many counts were recorded for this clonotype. Its antigen is still unknown.

The source is a woman aged 55-75 years with alopecia areata. Some clones in this sample may be carry-over from other donors' samples. The chain employs TRBV4-1 and TRBJ1-1; the D gene is possibly TRBD1 (5 bases). The sequenced sample was whole blood, obtained in connection with sensitization to the hapten diphenylcyclopropenone (DPC). The CDR3 protein is CASSQPTEHTEAFF. Written as DNA, the CDR3 is TGCGCCAGCAGCCAACCGACAGAACACACTGAAGCTTTCTTT.